The rows below give T cell receptor beta chains drawn from one sample of a study of shared clonotypes between healthy human individuals. Generated by immunoSEQ multiplex PCR, the TCRdb table keeps only in-frame clones and is missing some. The sample holds more than 2 million clones, about 94% seen once. Sequencing was done on a sample of naive CD8+ T cells from PBMCs. All receptors derive from a man aged 18-30 years in good health. Some clones in this sample may be carry-over from other donors' samples. CDR3s include the opening cysteine and the closing phenylalanine or tryptophan. D genes are given only for firm matches. The size entry is marked missing in some rows and otherwise reads once, few, many or a size class.

J	size	V	D	CDR3	DNA
TRBJ2-5	NA	TRBV13	TRBD1	CASSSATSRNRGKGETQYF	TGTGCCAGCAGCTCCGCGACCTCACGGAACAGGGGTAAAGGAGAGACCCAGTACTTC
TRBJ2-5	NA	TRBV25-1	TRBD2	CASSESRFSGRSGETQYF	TGTGCCAGCAGTGAATCGCGATTTAGCGGGAGGTCGGGGGAGACCCAGTACTTC
TRBJ1-1	NA	TRBV14	NA	CASSQDLGTLGNTEAFF	TGTGCCAGCAGCCAAGATCTCGGGACGCTGGGGAACACTGAAGCTTTCTTT
TRBJ2-7	NA	TRBV27	NA	CASSLAPGTGTVEQYF	TGTGCCAGCAGTCTCGCCCCCGGGACGGGAACGGTCGAGCAGTACTTC
TRBJ2-6	NA	TRBV4-1	TRBD1	CASSQQDRVITGANVLTF	TGCGCCAGCAGTCAACAGGACAGGGTAATTACTGGGGCCAACGTCCTGACTTTC
TRBJ2-5	NA	TRBV29-1	TRBD2	CSVEEVREIWETQYF	TGCAGCGTTGAAGAGGTGCGGGAGATTTGGGAGACCCAGTACTTC
TRBJ2-1	NA	TRBV4-3	TRBD2	CASSQDSVLAGGLYEQFF	TGCGCCAGCAGCCAAGATTCGGTACTAGCGGGAGGGCTCTATGAGCAGTTCTTC
TRBJ1-2	NA	TRBV9	TRBD1	CASSVGDRGFYGYTF	TGTGCCAGCAGCGTTGGGGACAGGGGGTTCTATGGCTACACCTTC
TRBJ2-7	NA	TRBV6-1	NA	CASGTPSYEQYF	TGTGCCAGCGGGACCCCCTCCTACGAGCAGTACTTC
TRBJ2-1	NA	TRBV5-1	NA	CASTIFSRDYNEQFF	TGCGCCAGCACCATTTTTAGTCGGGACTACAATGAGCAGTTCTTC
TRBJ2-7	once	TRBV27	NA	CASSPYLERSTYEQYF	TGTGCCAGCAGTCCCTACCTAGAGCGGTCCACCTACGAGCAGTACTTC
TRBJ2-7	NA	TRBV27	TRBD1	CASSFVQGQYEQYF	TGTGCCAGCAGTTTCGTACAGGGGCAATACGAGCAGTACTTC
TRBJ2-1	NA	TRBV9	NA	CASSVVPGSEREQFF	TGTGCCAGCAGCGTAGTGCCGGGTTCGGAACGGGAGCAGTTCTTC
TRBJ1-1	NA	TRBV13	TRBD1	CASRGSVGTGGNTEAFF	TGTGCCAGCAGGGGCTCAGTGGGAACAGGGGGGAACACTGAAGCTTTCTTT
TRBJ2-5	once	TRBV29-1	NA	CSAMDRRETQYF	TGCAGCGCTATGGACCGGCGGGAGACCCAGTACTTC
TRBJ2-3	NA	TRBV27	TRBD1	CASSFSQGADTQYF	TGTGCCAGCAGTTTCAGCCAGGGGGCAGATACGCAGTATTTT
TRBJ2-7	NA	TRBV5-6	NA	CASSLGTSEQYF	TGTGCCAGCAGCTTGGGAACTAGCGAGCAGTACTTC
TRBJ1-2	NA	TRBV4-1	NA	CASSQDRGGDGYTF	TGCGCCAGCAGCCAAGATCGAGGAGGGGATGGCTACACCTTC
TRBJ2-3	NA	TRBV7-8	TRBD2	CASSLKTSVTDTQYF	TGTGCCAGCAGCTTAAAAACTAGCGTAACAGATACGCAGTATTTT
TRBJ1-5	NA	TRBV30	NA	CAWSVLQNQPQHF	TGTGCCTGGAGTGTGTTGCAGAACCAGCCCCAGCATTTT
TRBJ2-1	NA	TRBV5-4	NA	CASLPGTGWADNEQFF	TGTGCCAGCCTTCCTGGAACGGGTTGGGCGGATAATGAGCAGTTCTTC
TRBJ2-7	NA	TRBV9	NA	CASSANPDSYEQYF	TGTGCCAGCAGCGCAAATCCTGATTCCTACGAGCAGTACTTC